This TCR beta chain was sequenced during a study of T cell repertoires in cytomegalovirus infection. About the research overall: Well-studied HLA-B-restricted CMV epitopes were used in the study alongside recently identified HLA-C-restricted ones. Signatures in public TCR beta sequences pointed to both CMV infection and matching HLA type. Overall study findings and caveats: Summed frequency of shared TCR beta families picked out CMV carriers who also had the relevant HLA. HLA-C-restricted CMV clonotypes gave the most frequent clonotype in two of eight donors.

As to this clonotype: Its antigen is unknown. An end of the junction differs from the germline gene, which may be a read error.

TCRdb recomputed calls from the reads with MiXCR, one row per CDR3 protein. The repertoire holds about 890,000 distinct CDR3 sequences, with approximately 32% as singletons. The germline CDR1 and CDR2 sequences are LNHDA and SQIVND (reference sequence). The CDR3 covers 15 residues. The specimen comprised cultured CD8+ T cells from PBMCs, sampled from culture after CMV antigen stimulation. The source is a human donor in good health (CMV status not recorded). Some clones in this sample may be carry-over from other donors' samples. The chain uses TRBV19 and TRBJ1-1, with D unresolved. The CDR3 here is CVSSADPWVNTEAFF. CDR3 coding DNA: TGTGTCAGTAGCGCAGACCCCTGGGTGAACACTGAAGCTTTCTTT.